The table lists the clone carrying this TCR beta chain with a count of one. Its antigen is not identified. These data belong to a study of CD4+ T cells in melanoma. Germline V gene sequence: CDR1 KGHSH, CDR2 LQKENI. The CDR3 runs to 12 residues. V lost 2 bases, J lost 5 bases, and 6 bases lay in between. Profiling relied on immunoSEQ multiplex PCR, and the TCRdb table lists in-frame clones only, not all of them. The table shows about 140,000 clones, with 80% to 95% occurring only once. Study-level findings and limits: A reported correlation linked neoantigen-specific CD4+ T cells to CD8+, macrophage and B cell function. Reportedly, melanoma neoantigen-specific CD4+ T cells showed varied differentiation states.

The clonotype originates from a human donor with melanoma. This chain links TRBV18 with TRBJ1-2, with D uncertain. This chain's CDR3 is CASSPGEYGYTF. CDR3 nucleotide sequence: TGTGCCAGCTCACCAGGAGAATATGGCTACACCTTC.